Below are 7 T cell receptor beta chains sequenced from a single sample in a study of blood T cell repertoires in COVID-19. Repertoires were generated with immunoSEQ multiplex PCR, while TCRdb's copy carries only in-frame clones and drops some. The sample consists of fewer than 100,000 clones, 86% of them appearing once. The sequenced sample was peripheral blood. Receptor source: a man older than 75 in a cohort sampled during active COVID-19.

This clone has only a few counts. The chain is built from TRBV5-6 and TRBJ2-5; D call uncertain. The V end lost 6 bases, the J end lost 5 bases, and 20 bases lay between the germline ends. CDR1 and CDR2 (germline): SGHDT, YYEEEE. This CDR3 is built from 15 residues. Here the CDR3 reads CASTHPRVERETQYF. CDR3 coding DNA: TGTGCCAGCACCCACCCCCGGGTGGAACGGGAGACCCAGTACTTC. Variable domain in full (rest from reference TRBV5-6 and TRBJ2-5): DAGVTQSPTHLIKTRGQQVTLRCSPKSGHDTVSWYQQALGQGPQFIFQYYEEEERQRGNFPDRFSGHQFPNYSSELNVNALLLGDSALYLCASTHPRVERETQYFGPGTRLLVL.

The V gene is TRBV9, the J gene TRBJ2-7; 16 nucleotides match TRBD2. The CDR3 runs to 17 residues. J gave up 1 base and V 3 bases, and 4 bases lay outside the gene matches. Germline CDR1 is SGDLS and CDR2 is YYNGEE. The CDR3 DNA follows: TGTGCCAGCAGCGCGGGACTAGCGGGGGGGCCGTCCTACGAGCAGTACTTC. As protein: CASSAGLAGGPSYEQYF. The variable domain in full, with the rest retrieved from reference TRBV9 and TRBJ2-7, is DSGVTQTPKHLITATGQRVTLRCSPRSGDLSVYWYQQSLDQGLQFLIQYYNGEERAKGNILERFSAQQFPDLHSELNLSSLELGDSALYFCASSAGLAGGPSYEQYFGPGTRLTVT.

The chain has TRBV11-2 and TRBJ1-1; D is unclear. Germline V gene lookup returns CDR1 SGHAT and CDR2 FQNNGV. The CDR3 covers 12 residues. V gave up 1 base and J gave up 11 bases, with 11 bases separating them. The CDR3 nucleotides read TGTGCCAGCAGCTTAGGGGTTGCGGTCGCTTTCTTT. It specifies CASSLGVAVAFF.

The chain links TRBV9 to TRBJ2-2; 8 bases line up with TRBD2. CDR1 SGDLS and CDR2 YYNGEE come from the germline V gene. This CDR3 is 14 amino acids long. Trimming removed 3 bases from V and 5 bases from J; junction bases left unmatched: 3. CDR3 protein: CASSAGGYTGELFF. CDR3 bases: TGTGCCAGCAGCGCGGGGGGGTATACCGGGGAGCTGTTTTTT.

The chain carries TRBV2 and TRBJ2-3, with 7 bases lining up with TRBD1. After removal of 6 bases from V and 5 bases from J, the junction contained 8 bases not matched to a gene. CDR3 size: 14 residues. Germline V gene sequence: CDR1 SNHLY, CDR2 FYNNEI. This chain's CDR3 is CASSNRGWGDTQYF. Here the CDR3 DNA reads TGTGCCAGCAGCAACAGGGGATGGGGAGATACGCAGTATTTT. Looking up the rest from reference TRBV2 and TRBJ2-3 gives the full variable domain: EPEVTQTPSHQVTQMGQEVILRCVPISNHLYFYWYRQILGQKVEFLVSFYNNEISEKSEIFDDQFSVERPDGSNFTLKIRSTKLEDSAMYFCASSNRGWGDTQYFGPGTRLTVL.

The chain carries TRBV6-6 and TRBJ1-4, with TRBD1 identical over 10 bases. The J segment lost 1 base and the V segment lost 6 bases, leaving 5 bases of the junction unmatched. CDR3 length: 16 residues. The germline V gene encodes CDR1 MNHNY and CDR2 SVGAGI (reference sequence). The CDR3 region is CASRPGQGLTNEKLFF. The CDR3 DNA reads as TGTGCCAGCAGACCGGGACAGGGGCTAACTAATGAAAAACTGTTTTTT.

The chain combines TRBV3-1 (or the pseudogene TRBV3-2) with TRBJ1-1, with 8 bases lining up with TRBD1. Germline lookup yields CDR1 LGHDT and CDR2 YNNKEL (reference sequence). V shed 3 bases and J 5 bases; nucleotides not matched to a gene: 5. The CDR3 contains 14 residues. For the CDR3, the DNA is TGTGCCAGCAGCCATGGACAGGGTACAACTGAAGCTTTCTTT. Translation: CASSHGQGTTEAFF.